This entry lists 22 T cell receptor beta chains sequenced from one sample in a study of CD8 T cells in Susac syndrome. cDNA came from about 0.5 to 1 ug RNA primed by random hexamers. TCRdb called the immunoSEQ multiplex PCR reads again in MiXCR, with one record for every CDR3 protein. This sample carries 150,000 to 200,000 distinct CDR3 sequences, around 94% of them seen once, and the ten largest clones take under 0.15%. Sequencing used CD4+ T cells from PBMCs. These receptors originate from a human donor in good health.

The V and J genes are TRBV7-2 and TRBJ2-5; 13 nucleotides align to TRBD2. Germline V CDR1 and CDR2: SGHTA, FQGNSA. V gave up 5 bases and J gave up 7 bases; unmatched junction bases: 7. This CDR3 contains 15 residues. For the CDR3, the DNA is TGTGCCAGCAGCGAACTAGCGGGGGGGCCGGTGACCCAGTACTTC. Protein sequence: CASSELAGGPVTQYF.

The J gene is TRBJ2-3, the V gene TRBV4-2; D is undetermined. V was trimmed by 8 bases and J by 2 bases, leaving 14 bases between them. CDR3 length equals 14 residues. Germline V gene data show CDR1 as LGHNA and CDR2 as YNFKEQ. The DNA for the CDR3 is TGTGCCAGCGGGGTTGAGGCCCTCACAGATACGCAGTATTTT. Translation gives CASGVEALTDTQYF.

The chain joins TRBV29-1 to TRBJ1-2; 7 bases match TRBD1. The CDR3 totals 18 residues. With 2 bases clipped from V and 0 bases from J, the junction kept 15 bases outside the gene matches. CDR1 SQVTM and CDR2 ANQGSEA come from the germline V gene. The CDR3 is CSVESLGGGTETNYGYTF. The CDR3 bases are TGCAGCGTTGAATCCCTAGGTGGAGGGACAGAAACTAACTATGGCTACACCTTC.

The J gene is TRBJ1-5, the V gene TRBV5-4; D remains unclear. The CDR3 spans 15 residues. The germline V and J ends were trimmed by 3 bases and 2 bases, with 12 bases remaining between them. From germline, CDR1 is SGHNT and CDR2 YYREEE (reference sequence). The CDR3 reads CASSSREQGNQPQHF. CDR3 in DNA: TGTGCCAGCAGCTCCCGCGAGCAGGGCAATCAGCCCCAGCATTTT.

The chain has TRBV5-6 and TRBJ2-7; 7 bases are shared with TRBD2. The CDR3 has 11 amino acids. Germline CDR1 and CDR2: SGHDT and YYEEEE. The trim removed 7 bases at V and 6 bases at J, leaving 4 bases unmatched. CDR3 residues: CASASGGEQYF. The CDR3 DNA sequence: TGTGCCAGCGCTAGCGGCGGCGAGCAGTACTTC. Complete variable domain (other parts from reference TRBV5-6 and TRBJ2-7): DAGVTQSPTHLIKTRGQQVTLRCSPKSGHDTVSWYQQALGQGPQFIFQYYEEEERQRGNFPDRFSGHQFPNYSSELNVNALLLGDSALYLCASASGGEQYFGPGTRLTVT.

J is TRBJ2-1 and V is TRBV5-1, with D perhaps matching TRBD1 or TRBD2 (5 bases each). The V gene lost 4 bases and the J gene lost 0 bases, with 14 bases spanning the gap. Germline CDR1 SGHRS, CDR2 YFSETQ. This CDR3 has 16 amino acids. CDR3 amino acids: CASSTAGAPSYNEQFF. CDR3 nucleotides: TGCGCCAGCAGCACGGCCGGGGCCCCCTCCTACAATGAGCAGTTCTTC.

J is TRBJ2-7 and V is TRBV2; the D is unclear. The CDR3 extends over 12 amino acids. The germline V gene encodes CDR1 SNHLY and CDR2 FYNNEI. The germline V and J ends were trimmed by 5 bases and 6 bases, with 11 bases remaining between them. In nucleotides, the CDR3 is TGTGCCAGCAGTCCAGACTCTCTCGAGCAGTACTTC. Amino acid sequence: CASSPDSLEQYF.

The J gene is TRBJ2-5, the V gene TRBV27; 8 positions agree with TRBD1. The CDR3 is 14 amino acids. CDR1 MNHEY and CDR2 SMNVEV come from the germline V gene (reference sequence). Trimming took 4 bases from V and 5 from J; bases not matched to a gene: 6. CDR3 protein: CASSSGGSGETQYF. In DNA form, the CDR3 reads TGTGCCAGCAGTTCAGGGGGCTCGGGGGAGACCCAGTACTTC.

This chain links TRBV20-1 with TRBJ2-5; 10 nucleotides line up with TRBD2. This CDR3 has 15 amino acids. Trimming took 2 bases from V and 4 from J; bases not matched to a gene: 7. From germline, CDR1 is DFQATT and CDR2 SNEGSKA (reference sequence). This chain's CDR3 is CSARSLAGRGETQYF. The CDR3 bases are TGCAGTGCTAGATCACTAGCGGGGAGGGGAGAGACCCAGTACTTC.

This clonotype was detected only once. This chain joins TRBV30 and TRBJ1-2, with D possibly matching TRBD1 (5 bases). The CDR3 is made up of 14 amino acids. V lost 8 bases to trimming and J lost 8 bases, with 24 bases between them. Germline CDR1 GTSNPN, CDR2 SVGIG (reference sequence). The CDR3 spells CALTGVGARRGYTF. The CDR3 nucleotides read TGTGCCCTGACCGGGGTCGGGGCTCGGCGGGGCTACACCTTC. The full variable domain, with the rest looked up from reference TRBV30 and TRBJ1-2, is SQTIHQWPATLVQPVGSPLSLECTVEGTSNPNLYWYRQAAGRGLQLLFYSVGIGQISSEVPQNLSASRPQDRQFILSSKKLLLSDSGFYLCALTGVGARRGYTFGSGTRLTVV.

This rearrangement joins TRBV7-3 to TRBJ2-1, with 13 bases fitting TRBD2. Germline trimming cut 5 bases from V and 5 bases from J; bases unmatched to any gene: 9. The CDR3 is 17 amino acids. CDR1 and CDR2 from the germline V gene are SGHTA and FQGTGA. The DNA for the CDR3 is TGTGCCAGCAGCCCTACTAGCGGGGGGGCTGTAGACAATGAGCAGTTCTTC. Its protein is CASSPTSGGAVDNEQFF. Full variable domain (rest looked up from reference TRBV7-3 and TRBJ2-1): GAGVSQTPSNKVTEKGKYVELRCDPISGHTALYWYRQSLGQGPEFLIYFQGTGAADDSGLPNDRFFAVRPEGSVSTLKIQRTERGDSAVYLCASSPTSGGAVDNEQFFGPGTRLTVL.

As DNA, the CDR3 is TGTGCCAGCAGCGTCGGACAGGGGGTAGGTCAAGAGACCCAGTACTTC. The encoded protein is CASSVGQGVGQETQYF. The rearrangement joins TRBV9 to TRBJ2-5; 10 bases agree with TRBD1. The length of the CDR3 is 16 residues. V shed 2 bases, J shed 2 bases, and the junction held 6 bases outside the gene matches. Germline V gives CDR1 SGDLS, CDR2 YYNGEE.

CDR3 sequence (DNA): TGTGCCAGCACAGGAGGATCCAAAAACATTCAGTACTTC. It is translated as CASTGGSKNIQYF. The rearrangement links TRBV28 to TRBJ2-4, with D possibly being TRBD2 (5 bases). Trimming left V 7 bases short and J 2 bases short, with 9 bases between. From germline, CDR1 is MDHEN and CDR2 SYDVKM. The CDR3 spans 13 residues.

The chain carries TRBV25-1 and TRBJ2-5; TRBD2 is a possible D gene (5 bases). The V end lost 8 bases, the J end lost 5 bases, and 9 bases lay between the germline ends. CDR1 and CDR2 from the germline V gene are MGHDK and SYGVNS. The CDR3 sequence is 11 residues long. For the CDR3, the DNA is TGTGCCAGCGGTCGAGGGGAGACCCAGTACTTC. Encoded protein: CASGRGETQYF.

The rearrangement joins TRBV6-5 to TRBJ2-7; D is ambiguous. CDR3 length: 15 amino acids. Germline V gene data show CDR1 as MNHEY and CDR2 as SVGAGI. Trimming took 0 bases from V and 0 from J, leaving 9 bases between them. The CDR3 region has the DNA TGTGCCAGCAGTTACTCATCGTCAGGCTCCTACGAGCAGTACTTC. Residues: CASSYSSSGSYEQYF.

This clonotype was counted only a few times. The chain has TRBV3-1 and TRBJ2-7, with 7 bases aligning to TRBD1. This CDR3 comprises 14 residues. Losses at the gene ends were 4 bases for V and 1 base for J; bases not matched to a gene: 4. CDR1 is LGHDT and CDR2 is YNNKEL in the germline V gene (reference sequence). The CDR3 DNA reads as TGTGCCAGCAGCCCCGGGACAGTTTCCTACGAGCAGTACTTC. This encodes CASSPGTVSYEQYF.

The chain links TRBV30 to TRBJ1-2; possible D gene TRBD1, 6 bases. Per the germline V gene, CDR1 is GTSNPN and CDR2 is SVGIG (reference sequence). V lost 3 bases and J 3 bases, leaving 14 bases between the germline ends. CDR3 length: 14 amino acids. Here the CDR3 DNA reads TGTGCCTGGAGCCGGGGACACGAGGACTATGGCTACACCTTC. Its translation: CAWSRGHEDYGYTF.

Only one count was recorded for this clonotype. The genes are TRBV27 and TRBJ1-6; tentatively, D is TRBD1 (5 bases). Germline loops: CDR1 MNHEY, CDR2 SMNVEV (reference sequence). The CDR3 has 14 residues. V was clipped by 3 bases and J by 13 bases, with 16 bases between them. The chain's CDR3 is CASSLGDEGKPLHF. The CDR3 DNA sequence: TGTGCCAGCAGTTTGGGGGACGAAGGGAAGCCCCTCCACTTT.

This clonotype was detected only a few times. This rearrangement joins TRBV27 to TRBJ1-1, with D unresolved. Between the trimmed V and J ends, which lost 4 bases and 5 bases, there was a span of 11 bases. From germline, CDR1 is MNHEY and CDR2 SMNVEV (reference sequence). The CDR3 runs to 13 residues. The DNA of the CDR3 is TGTGCCAGCAGTTCCGGCCTGGGGACTGAAGCTTTCTTT. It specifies CASSSGLGTEAFF.

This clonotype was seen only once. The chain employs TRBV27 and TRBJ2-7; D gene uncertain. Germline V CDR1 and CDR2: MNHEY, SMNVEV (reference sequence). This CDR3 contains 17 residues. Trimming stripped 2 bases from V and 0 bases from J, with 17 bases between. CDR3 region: CASSLTLGTASSYEQYF. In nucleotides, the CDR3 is TGTGCCAGCAGTTTAACCCTGGGAACAGCAAGCTCCTACGAGCAGTACTTC.

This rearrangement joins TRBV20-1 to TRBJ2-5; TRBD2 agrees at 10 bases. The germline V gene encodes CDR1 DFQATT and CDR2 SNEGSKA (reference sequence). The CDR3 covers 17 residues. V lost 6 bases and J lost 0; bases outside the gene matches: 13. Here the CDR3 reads CSAEALAGEKNQETQYF. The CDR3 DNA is TGCAGTGCAGAGGCCCTAGCGGGGGAGAAGAACCAAGAGACCCAGTACTTC.

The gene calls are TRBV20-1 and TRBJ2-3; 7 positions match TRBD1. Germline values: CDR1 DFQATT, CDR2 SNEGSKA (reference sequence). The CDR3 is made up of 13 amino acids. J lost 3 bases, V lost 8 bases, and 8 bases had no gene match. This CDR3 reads CSTPGGRTDTQYF. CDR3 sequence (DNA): TGCAGTACCCCAGGGGGAAGGACAGATACGCAGTATTTT.